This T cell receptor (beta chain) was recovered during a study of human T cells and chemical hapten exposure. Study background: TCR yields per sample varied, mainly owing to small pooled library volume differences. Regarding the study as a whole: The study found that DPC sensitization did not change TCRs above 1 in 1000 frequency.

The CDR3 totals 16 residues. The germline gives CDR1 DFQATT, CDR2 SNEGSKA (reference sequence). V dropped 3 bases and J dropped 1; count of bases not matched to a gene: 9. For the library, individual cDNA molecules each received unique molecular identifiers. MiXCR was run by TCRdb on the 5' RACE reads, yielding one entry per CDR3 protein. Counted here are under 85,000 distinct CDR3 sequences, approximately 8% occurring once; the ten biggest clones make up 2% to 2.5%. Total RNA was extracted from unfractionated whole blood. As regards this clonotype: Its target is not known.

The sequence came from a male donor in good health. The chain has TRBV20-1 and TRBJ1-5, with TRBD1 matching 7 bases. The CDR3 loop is CSARATGERSNQPQHF. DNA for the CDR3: TGCAGTGCTAGGGCCACAGGGGAGAGGAGCAATCAGCCCCAGCATTTT.